The clone carrying this TCR beta chain has ten or more counts. Antigen specificity is unknown. The data stem from a study of T cells after yellow fever vaccination. One entry per CDR3 protein, called by TCRdb with MiXCR from the 5' RACE reads. Among tens of thousands of distinct CDR3 sequences listed, 7% to 8.5% were seen once. General study findings and limits: Clones that expanded after primary vaccination mostly reappeared after the booster (roughly 96% CD4, approximately 85% CD8).

CDR1 is DFQATT and CDR2 is SNEGSKA in the germline V gene (reference sequence). After removal of 5 bases from V and 4 bases from J, the junction contained 8 bases not matched to a gene. CDR3 length equals 14 residues. The J gene is TRBJ2-1, the V gene TRBV20-1; 7 nucleotides align to TRBD2. This material consisted of CD8+ T cells sorted from PBMCs, taken approximately 15 days after the first yellow fever vaccination. The receptor's source is a young man who received the YFV17D yellow fever vaccine. The CDR3 coding sequence is TGCAGTGCTCAACCCCTAGCGGAATACAATGAGCAGTTCTTC. Its translation is CSAQPLAEYNEQFF.